Each of the 25 T cell receptor beta chains below was sequenced from the same sample in a study of Tregs in tolerant kidney transplant recipients (dated by TCRdb to about 2019). Receptor amplification or capture employed the immunoSEQ multiplex PCR assay. TCRdb re-hosts the immuneACCESS table, in-frame sequences only. Its copies lack some clones; in the studies checked, an unresolved V gene accounts for under half of them, and the cause for the rest is not known. In all, the sample holds some 62,000 clones, and 95% to 98% of those were seen once. Of the sample, around 0.3% is held by the ten largest clones. Explained via the paper, the time point label denotes: blood sample drawn before combined kidney and bone marrow transplant. Specimen: Tregs from blood, collected before the transplant. The receptor set was obtained from a human donor who received a combined kidney and bone marrow transplant.

This clone was detected only once. This sequence joins TRBV7-9 and TRBJ1-1, with TRBD1 matching over 8 bases. From germline, CDR1 is SEHNR and CDR2 FQNEAQ (reference sequence). J was trimmed by 5 bases and V by 3 bases; bases with no gene match: 5. The CDR3 spans 14 residues. CDR3: CASSFQGARTEAFF. CDR3 nucleotides: TGTGCCAGCAGCTTTCAGGGGGCGCGAACTGAAGCTTTCTTT.

The genes are TRBV7-3 and TRBJ2-2; D may be TRBD1 (7 bases). The germline CDR1 and CDR2 sequences are SGHTA and FQGTGA. The CDR3 loop spans 17 amino acids. V shed 2 bases and J shed 3 bases, with 16 bases lying between them. The CDR3 DNA reads TGTGCCAGCAGCTTATCGTTCCAGGGGGGTTACACCGGGGAGCTGTTTTTT. Encoded protein: CASSLSFQGGYTGELFF.

The chain uses TRBV7-2 and TRBJ2-6; a weak D match, TRBD1 (6 bases). V was trimmed by 5 bases and J by 3 bases, leaving 14 bases between them. The CDR3 sequence is 16 residues long. Germline lookup yields CDR1 SGHTA and CDR2 FQGNSA. In nucleotides, the CDR3 is TGTGCCAGCAGCACAGGGCCCCCCCTTGGGGCCAACGTCCTGACTTTC. Protein product: CASSTGPPLGANVLTF.

Here the CDR3 reads CASSLLASGPYEQYF. CDR3 bases: TGTGCCAGCAGTTTATTGGCTAGCGGGCCCTACGAGCAGTACTTC. The V and J genes are TRBV27 and TRBJ2-7; 8 nucleotides agree with TRBD2. The length of the CDR3 is 15 residues. With 1 base clipped from V and 2 bases from J, the junction kept 4 bases outside the gene matches. Germline loops: CDR1 MNHEY, CDR2 SMNVEV (reference sequence).

This chain uses TRBV15 with TRBJ2-3; 8 bases align to TRBD2. The germline gives CDR1 LNHNV, CDR2 YYDKDF (reference sequence). The CDR3 length is 16 residues. V was clipped by 2 bases and J by 1 base; unmatched bases: 5. This CDR3 reads CATSRRGGSGTDTQYF. For the CDR3, the DNA is TGTGCCACCAGCAGACGGGGGGGGAGTGGCACAGATACGCAGTATTTT.

The rearrangement joins TRBV10-3 to TRBJ2-7, with TRBD1 as a possible D gene (5 bases). This CDR3 comprises 13 residues. Germline V gene sequence: CDR1 ENHRY, CDR2 SYGVKD. Trimming shortened V by 2 bases and J by 4 bases, and 9 bases separated the two germline ends. The CDR3 nucleotides are TGTGCCATCAGTGAGGGGGCACTATACGAGCAGTACTTC. It is translated as CAISEGALYEQYF.

This clone was recorded once. The chain employs TRBV30 and TRBJ2-2; a weak D match, TRBD2 (5 bases). Trimming cost V 0 bases and J 6 bases, with 11 bases left between them. Per germline, CDR1 GTSNPN and CDR2 SVGIG (reference sequence). The CDR3 sequence is 14 residues long. CDR3 sequence (DNA): TGTGCCTGGAGTGTATGGGGAGTTCCCGGGGAGCTGTTTTTT. Its protein is CAWSVWGVPGELFF.

This rearrangement joins TRBV19 to TRBJ1-1, with TRBD1 matching over 7 bases. V lost 6 bases, J lost 0 bases, and 4 bases stayed unmatched. Germline CDR1 is LNHDA and CDR2 is SQIVND (reference sequence). The CDR3 has 14 residues. CDR3 amino acids: CASRPGQMNTEAFF. CDR3 nucleotides: TGTGCCAGTAGACCGGGACAGATGAACACTGAAGCTTTCTTT.

The table lists this clone with a count of one. CDR3 coding DNA: TGTGCCAGCAGAATCACGATCGGGACAGGGATGTCAGGGGCCAACGTCCTGACTTTC. Amino acids: CASRITIGTGMSGANVLTF. The rearrangement joins TRBV6-4 to TRBJ2-6; TRBD1 agrees at 9 bases. V shed 6 bases and J 4 bases; nucleotides not matched to a gene: 16. The germline CDR1 and CDR2 sequences are MRHNA and SNTAGT. The CDR3 sequence is 19 residues long.

This clone was recorded once. The V gene is TRBV6-5, the J gene TRBJ2-7, with TRBD1 matching over 10 bases. The junction had 5 bases not matched to a gene; V was cut back by 8 bases and J by 4 bases. The CDR3 is 13 amino acids. Germline assignment: CDR1 MNHEY and CDR2 SVGAGI. The CDR3 nucleotides read TGTGCCAGCTGGGACAGGGGATCTTACGAGCAGTACTTC. Its protein product is CASWDRGSYEQYF.

V gene TRBV5-1 combines with J gene TRBJ2-7, with 12 positions matching TRBD2. The CDR3 is made up of 15 amino acids. The germline V gene encodes CDR1 SGHRS and CDR2 YFSETQ. With 7 bases clipped from V and 5 bases from J, the junction kept 10 bases outside the gene matches. The CDR3 DNA is TGCGCCAGCGGCTGGCTAGCGGGGGGGCCTGACGAGCAGTACTTC. It translates to CASGWLAGGPDEQYF. The variable domain in full, with the rest retrieved from reference TRBV5-1 and TRBJ2-7, is KAGVTQTPRYLIKTRGQQVTLSCSPISGHRSVSWYQQTPGQGLQFLFEYFSETQRNKGNFPGRFSGRQFSNSRSEMNVSTLELGDSALYLCASGWLAGGPDEQYFGPGTRLTVT.

The rearrangement links TRBV19 to TRBJ1-2, with D perhaps TRBD1 (6 bases). Trimming removed 5 bases from V and 8 bases from J, with 24 bases in between. There are 16 residues in the CDR3. The germline V gene has CDR1 LNHDA and CDR2 SQIVND (reference sequence). This chain's CDR3 is CASSSAGTSLLTGYTF. CDR3 coding DNA: TGTGCCAGTAGTTCCGCCGGGACATCATTACTTACAGGCTACACCTTC.

The CDR3 DNA sequence: TGTGCCAGCAGCTTGCTACCGAGCTCCTACGAGCAGTACTTC. Translating gives CASSLLPSSYEQYF. The chain joins TRBV11-1 to TRBJ2-7; no clear D. Per the germline V gene, CDR1 is SGHAT and CDR2 is FQDESV (reference sequence). This CDR3 has 14 residues. The V gene lost 3 bases and the J gene lost 0 bases, with 9 bases spanning the gap.

The V gene is TRBV9, the J gene TRBJ2-1; 8 positions match TRBD1. In germline, CDR1 is SGDLS, CDR2 YYNGEE. V gave up 5 bases and J gave up 7 bases; unmatched junction bases: 11. The CDR3 loop spans 15 amino acids. Written as DNA, the CDR3 is TGTGCCAGCAGTCCCAGAAGACAGGGGAGGAATGAGCAGTTCTTC. Its protein is CASSPRRQGRNEQFF.

This chain links TRBV5-1 with TRBJ2-2; 8 bases map to TRBD2. The J segment lost 4 bases and the V segment lost 7 bases, leaving 3 bases of the junction unmatched. The germline CDR1 and CDR2 sequences are SGHRS and YFSETQ. The CDR3 sequence is 13 residues long. This CDR3 is CASRGGPTGELFF. As DNA, the CDR3 is TGCGCCAGCCGGGGGGGGCCCACCGGGGAGCTGTTTTTT.

The chain carries TRBV5-4 and TRBJ2-5, with D perhaps matching TRBD1 (5 bases). This CDR3 spans 12 amino acids. Germline values: CDR1 SGHNT, CDR2 YYREEE (reference sequence). V shed 6 bases and J shed 0 bases, with 6 bases lying between them. The CDR3 spells CASNRNQETQYF. The CDR3 DNA sequence: TGTGCCAGCAACAGGAACCAAGAGACCCAGTACTTC. Full variable domain (outside the CDR3, taken from reference TRBV5-4 and TRBJ2-5): ETGVTQSPTHLIKTRGQQVTLRCSSQSGHNTVSWYQQALGQGPQFIFQYYREEENGRGNFPPRFSGLQFPNYSSELNVNALELDDSALYLCASNRNQETQYFGPGTRLLVL.

In DNA, the CDR3 is TGTGCCATCAGTGAGTCGGGACAGGGGCGAGATACGCAGTATTTT. This gives the protein CAISESGQGRDTQYF. The chain carries TRBV10-3 and TRBJ2-3; the match to TRBD1 covers 10 bases. The CDR3 covers 15 residues. With 0 bases clipped from V and 5 bases from J, the junction kept 2 bases outside the gene matches. Germline lookup yields CDR1 ENHRY and CDR2 SYGVKD.

The rearrangement links TRBV18 to TRBJ2-3; 7 nucleotides align to TRBD2. This CDR3 has 17 residues. Trimming cost V 0 bases and J 3 bases; bases outside gene matches: 9. Germline values: CDR1 KGHSH, CDR2 LQKENI. CDR3 DNA sequence: TGTGCCAGCTCACCACCCGTCGGGGGGATCGGGACAGATACGCAGTATTTT. It yields the protein CASSPPVGGIGTDTQYF.

The V and J genes are TRBV5-1 and TRBJ1-6; D may be TRBD1 (5 bases). The germline V gene encodes CDR1 SGHRS and CDR2 YFSETQ. The V gene lost 5 bases and the J gene lost 0 bases, with 9 bases spanning the gap. This CDR3 is built from 15 residues. The CDR3 bases are TGCGCCAGCAGTTCAGACAGCTCCTATAATTCACCCCTCCACTTT. This codes for CASSSDSSYNSPLHF.

This clone was found once. The chain has TRBV5-5 and TRBJ2-7, with D unclear. V lost 0 bases and J 4 bases, leaving 5 bases between the germline ends. CDR3 length equals 12 residues. CDR1 and CDR2 (germline): SGHKS, YYEKEE (reference sequence). The CDR3 sequence is CASSLASYEQYF. The CDR3 DNA sequence: TGTGCCAGCAGCTTGGCTTCGTACGAGCAGTACTTC. The entire variable domain, with the rest obtained from reference TRBV5-5 and TRBJ2-7, is as follows: DAGVTQSPTHLIKTRGQQVTLRCSPISGHKSVSWYQQVLGQGPQFIFQYYEKEERGRGNFPDRFSARQFPNYSSELNVNALLLGDSALYLCASSLASYEQYFGPGTRLTVT.

The chain has TRBV10-3 and TRBJ2-7, with 11 bases fitting TRBD2. The CDR3 length is 15 residues. Germline values: CDR1 ENHRY, CDR2 SYGVKD. V dropped 3 bases and J dropped 3; count of bases not matched to a gene: 4. The CDR3 sequence is CAISDLAGGHYEQYF. In nucleotides, the CDR3 is TGTGCCATCAGTGACCTAGCGGGAGGCCACTACGAGCAGTACTTC.

The rearrangement uses TRBV30 and TRBJ1-4; possible D gene TRBD1, 5 bases. The germline CDR1 and CDR2 sequences are GTSNPN and SVGIG (reference sequence). V was cut by 5 bases and J by 10 bases, with 23 bases left in between. The CDR3 contains 15 residues. As DNA, the CDR3 is TGTGCCTGGTCCGTCTGGAGGGGCGCGAAAAGAAAACTGTTTTTT. Residues: CAWSVWRGAKRKLFF.

The V and J genes are TRBV27 and TRBJ2-3, with 7 bases fitting TRBD2. This CDR3 has 15 residues. The V and J ends lost 2 bases and 8 bases, in that order; junction bases with no gene match: 10. The germline gives CDR1 MNHEY, CDR2 SMNVEV (reference sequence). DNA of the CDR3: TGTGCCAGCAGTTTAAAAGCTAGCGGCGGGGGTACGCAGTATTTT. Amino acids: CASSLKASGGGTQYF.

The genes are TRBV11-2 and TRBJ2-1; D is unresolved. The CDR3 covers 11 residues. Trimming pared 1 base from V and 9 bases from J, leaving 4 bases between. The V gene's germline CDR1 is SGHAT and CDR2 FQNNGV. The CDR3 nucleotides are TGTGCCAGCAGCTTAGTGGCTGAGCAGTTCTTC. As protein: CASSLVAEQFF.

The chain joins TRBV14 to TRBJ1-6, with D perhaps TRBD1 (5 bases). Germline CDR1 and CDR2: SGHDN and FVKESK. This CDR3 has 15 amino acids. Deletions cut 2 bases from V and 14 bases from J, with 19 bases between. In nucleotides, the CDR3 is TGTGCCAGCAGCCAACTAACGGGGGACCTTGGGACCCTCCACTTT. It codes for CASSQLTGDLGTLHF.